A single sample gave rise to the 5 T cell receptor beta chains below, sequenced in a study of vaccination and CD4 T cells after COVID-19 (dated by TCRdb to between 2021 and 2024). Their specific antigens are unknown. Library generation was performed with PCR. The sequencer was an Illumina iSeq 100. At the Johns Hopkins FTIC core, DNA from the cultured CD4+ T cells underwent TCR sequencing with the Oncomine TCR Beta short-read assay. Using fastp at Q25 and MiXCR, TCRdb reprocessed the public reads and kept productive beta chains. Rows are unified per CDR3 protein, each entry keeping the most common DNA and genes. The sample table holds over 15,000 distinct CDR3 sequences, of which 58% were seen once. The ten largest clonotypes hold more than 9.5% of the sample. The treatment or condition label on this specimen signifies: roughly nine-day PBMC culture with coronavirus spike peptide pools or control peptides (ViraFEST assay).

Here the sequenced sample was CD4+ T cells from blood, cultured in vitro, taken after SARS-CoV-2 vaccination. These TCRs come from a human donor who had recovered from COVID-19.

This clonotype was seen only a few times. This chain connects TRBV15 to TRBJ1-2; D is possibly TRBD1 (5 bases). The germline V gene has CDR1 LNHNV and CDR2 YYDKDF (reference sequence). This CDR3 is built from 15 residues. Between the trimmed V and J ends, which lost 0 bases and 7 bases, there was a span of 15 bases. CDR3 in amino acids: CATSREVRELSGYTF. CDR3 sequence (DNA): TGTGCCACCAGCAGAGAGGTCAGGGAACTTTCTGGCTACACCTTC. Full variable domain (outside the CDR3, taken from reference TRBV15 and TRBJ1-2): DAMVIQNPRYQVTQFGKPVTLSCSQTLNHNVMYWYQQKSSQAPKLLFHYYDKDFNNEADTPDNFQSRRPNTSFCFLDIRSPGLGDTAMYLCATSREVRELSGYTFGSGTRLTVV.

The V and J genes are TRBV2 and TRBJ2-5; 10 bases are shared with TRBD2. The germline V gene has CDR1 SNHLY and CDR2 FYNNEI. Trimming at V came to 7 bases and at J to 4 bases, leaving 9 bases not matched to a gene. The CDR3 covers 15 residues. CDR3 sequence: CASKQASGSLETQYF. DNA for the CDR3: TGTGCCAGCAAGCAAGCTAGCGGGAGCTTAGAGACCCAGTACTTC.

This clonotype was picked up a small number of times. The V gene is TRBV20-1, the J gene TRBJ1-4, with D possibly matching TRBD1 (6 bases). This CDR3 has 13 residues. The germline gives CDR1 DFQATT, CDR2 SNEGSKA (reference sequence). V dropped 0 bases and J dropped 10 bases, with 12 bases sitting between them. CDR3 amino acids: CSARDQGGAKLFF. The DNA for the CDR3 is TGCAGTGCTAGAGATCAAGGGGGTGCAAAACTGTTTTTT.

This chain links TRBV7-6 with TRBJ2-3; D may be TRBD1 or TRBD2 (5 bases each). CDR3 length equals 16 residues. V lost 2 bases and J lost 3, with 15 bases in between. CDR1 is SGHVS, CDR2 FNYEAQ, per germline. CDR3 DNA sequence: TGTGCCAGCAGCTTAACCGGGGCCGGTTTAACAGATACGCAGTATTTT. Residues: CASSLTGAGLTDTQYF. Based on the CDR3 plus reference TRBV7-6 and TRBJ2-3, the full variable domain is GAGVSQSPRYKVTKRGQDVALRCDPISGHVSLYWYRQALGQGPEFLTYFNYEAQQDKSGLPNDRFSAERPEGSISTLTIQRTEQRDSAMYRCASSLTGAGLTDTQYFGPGTRLTVL.

This clonotype was detected only a few times. The chain joins TRBV20-1 to TRBJ1-2; D uncertain. The CDR3 covers 14 residues. Germline values: CDR1 DFQATT, CDR2 SNEGSKA (reference sequence). The ends were cut back, 6 bases at V and 2 bases at J, with 16 bases in the middle. Here the CDR3 reads CSAVGVDKNYGYTF. The CDR3 DNA follows: TGCAGTGCGGTCGGGGTAGACAAAAACTATGGCTACACCTTC.